The source of this TCR beta chain is a study of Graves' ophthalmopathy and Graves' hyperthyroidism. Findings of the study overall: Blood also harbored most expanded thyroid clonotypes above 0.001 frequency. The model flagged ophthalmopathy progression at 65% to 71% sensitivity and 72% to 80% specificity.

Amplification of the TCR beta CDR3 regions used RNA transcripts (as template). HTBI primers primed a first-round RT-PCR, and a second-round multiplex PCR followed. TCRdb reprocessed the multiplex PCR reads with MiXCR, giving one entry per CDR3 protein. Found here are 300,000 to 350,000 distinct CDR3 sequences, roughly a sixth of them singletons; the top ten hold approximately 13%. Each donor who had ophthalmopathy showed moderate-to-severe activity, a CAS of ≥3, a NOSPECS of ≥4, and a duration under 3 months. The CDR3 length is 16 residues. V was pared by 2 bases and J by 3 bases, with 6 bases of the junction left unmatched. Looked up from germline, CDR1 is LGHNA and CDR2 is YSLEER. This clonotype was seen at least ten times. Antigen: not known.

The clonotype comes from an adult man with Graves' ophthalmopathy. Sequenced: peripheral blood. V usage is TRBV4-3 and J usage is TRBJ2-2; 7 nucleotides align to TRBD2. In DNA, the CDR3 is TGCGCCAGCAGCCAACACCAGGGAGGGGACACCGGGGAGCTGTTTTTT. Amino acid sequence: CASSQHQGGDTGELFF.